This T cell receptor (beta chain) was identified in a study of T cells after yellow fever vaccination. Across the study: The SMART-Seq v4 Ultra Low Input method served to prepare the low-cell-number fractions.

Study findings and constraints: Researchers report a weaker secondary response that nonetheless peaked faster, day 5 versus 15. Most primary-vaccination clones recurred post-booster (around 95% CD4, 85% to 90% CD8).

V was pared by 2 bases and J by 1 base, with 9 bases between. The germline V gene encodes CDR1 MNHEY and CDR2 SVGAGI. The CDR3 is 15 amino acids. As for this clonotype: Antigen specificity is unknown.

They built TCR cDNA with 5'RACE template switching, a step that put in a universal primer site and UMIs. TCRdb passed the 5' RACE reads through MiXCR, listing each CDR3 protein once. Among about 350,000 distinct CDR3 sequences listed, approximately 10% were seen once. This TCR was sampled from a man aged 18 to 29 who received the YFV17D yellow fever vaccine. The rearrangement uses TRBV6-5 and TRBJ2-1; perhaps TRBD1 as D (6 bases). The sequences come from PBMCs, collected on the day of the first yellow fever vaccination. For the CDR3, the DNA is TGTGCCAGCAGTTACACAGGGCCGTCCTACAATGAGCAGTTCTTC. It codes for CASSYTGPSYNEQFF.